This T cell receptor beta chain originates from a study of T cell responses to AZD1222 COVID-19 vaccine. A remark on this clone: What it binds is unknown.

Study-wide findings and caveats: Elevations in Spike-specific TCR breadth and depth followed administration of two AZD1222 doses. Scientists sampled the repertoires only once the peak T cell response had passed. Donors were mostly white British, more females; clonal diversity possibly underestimated.

Trimming took 0 bases from V and 0 from J, leaving 6 bases between them. Germline V gene lookup returns CDR1 MGHRA and CDR2 YSYEKL. The CDR3 length is 15 residues. Assay used: immunoSEQ multiplex PCR; TCRdb lists only in-frame clones, some missing. The sample contains over 110,000 clones, 85% to 90% of which appear only once. The chain is built from TRBV4-1 and TRBJ2-1; no clear D. The starting material was peripheral blood, obtained on day 0 of AZD1222 vaccination. The origin of this receptor is an adult in good health. CDR3 residues: CASSQDRSSYNEQFF. The CDR3 region has the DNA TGCGCCAGCAGCCAAGACAGGAGCTCCTACAATGAGCAGTTCTTC.